This T cell receptor (beta chain) derives from a study of blood T cell repertoires in COVID-19. Study information: The United States, Italy and Spain provided the acute and convalescent COVID-19 samples. PBMCs, B-cell-depleted T cells, or T cells were the source of the cDNA or gDNA that made up the material.

CDR3 size: 13 residues. The V gene's germline CDR1 is SGHNT and CDR2 YENEEA. V lost 4 bases to trimming and J lost 1 base, with 7 bases between them. In the authors' workflow: Nucleated cell counts were estimated from reference gene primer amplification. The protocol was immunoSEQ multiplex PCR, while the TCRdb copy is restricted to in-frame clones and leaves out a portion. The V and J calls and clone size were taken over from that table, and D and trimming were inferred from the DNA. The sample carries about 76,000 clones, 80% to 90% recorded once. This receptor was taken from a woman aged 55-70 years with acute or convalescent COVID-19. The sample comprised peripheral blood. The V gene is TRBV11-3, the J gene TRBJ1-1, with D unclear. The CDR3 region is CASSSVKNTEAFF. DNA of the CDR3: TGTGCCAGCAGCTCCGTTAAGAACACTGAAGCTTTCTTT.